The rows below give T cell receptor beta chains drawn from one sample of a study of PD-1 blockade in mismatch repair-deficient tumors. TCRdb's table, derived via immunoSEQ multiplex PCR, lists solely in-frame clones and lacks some. The table shows about 16,000 clones, with about four fifths occurring only once. The sequencing used PBMCs, collected before pembrolizumab treatment. The receptor source for this set is an adult with mismatch repair-deficient cancer. CDR3s include the opening cysteine and the closing phenylalanine or tryptophan. Each record gives: CDR3 DNA, CDR3 protein, J gene, D gene, clone size, V gene. D genes are given only for firm matches. Expanded clones get a size class; other rows say once, few or many, or leave the size out.

CDR3nt: TGTGCCAGCAGCTTAGGCCTCGGGACAGGGGCCTACGAGCAGTACTTC; CDR3aa: CASSLGLGTGAYEQYF; j_gene: TRBJ2-7; d_gene: TRBD1; abundance: -; v_gene: TRBV7-9
CDR3nt: TGCGCCAGCAGCTTGGGGGCCGGAGAGACCCAGTACTTC; CDR3aa: CASSLGAGETQYF; j_gene: TRBJ2-5; d_gene: -; abundance: -; v_gene: TRBV5-1
CDR3nt: TGTGCCAGCACCCAAGGACAGTCTGATGCCGAGACCCAGTACTTC; CDR3aa: CASTQGQSDAETQYF; j_gene: TRBJ2-5; d_gene: -; abundance: -; v_gene: TRBV6-1
CDR3nt: TGTGCCAGCTCACCCCCCGGACAGGGAGGCACCGGGGAGCTGTTTTTT; CDR3aa: CASSPPGQGGTGELFF; j_gene: TRBJ2-2; d_gene: TRBD1; abundance: -; v_gene: TRBV18
CDR3nt: TGTGCCAGCAGCTTCGGGAAGAGGACCGAGGAGCAGTACTTC; CDR3aa: CASSFGKRTEEQYF; j_gene: TRBJ2-7; d_gene: -; abundance: once; v_gene: TRBV5-5
CDR3nt: TGCGCCAGCAGCTTGGCGCGGTCAGGCCATGGCTACACCTTC; CDR3aa: CASSLARSGHGYTF; j_gene: TRBJ1-2; d_gene: -; abundance: -; v_gene: TRBV5-1
CDR3nt: TGCAGCGTTGAAGGGGTACAGCGGGGCACCTACGAGCAGTACTTC; CDR3aa: CSVEGVQRGTYEQYF; j_gene: TRBJ2-7; d_gene: TRBD2; abundance: -; v_gene: TRBV29-1
CDR3nt: TGTGCCAGCAGCTTATGGATAGGGTCCGCGAACACCGGGGAGCTGTTTTTT; CDR3aa: CASSLWIGSANTGELFF; j_gene: TRBJ2-2; d_gene: -; abundance: -; v_gene: TRBV7-9
CDR3nt: TGTGCCAGTAGTAAATCTAGCGGGTCCTACGAGCAGTACTTC; CDR3aa: CASSKSSGSYEQYF; j_gene: TRBJ2-7; d_gene: TRBD2; abundance: once; v_gene: TRBV19
CDR3nt: TGTGCCAGCAGCCCCGACAACGGGGACCTCTACGAGCAGTACTTC; CDR3aa: CASSPDNGDLYEQYF; j_gene: TRBJ2-7; d_gene: -; abundance: -; v_gene: TRBV27
CDR3nt: TGTGCCAGCAGCGCGGGAGACAGATTCTCTGGAAACACCATATATTTT; CDR3aa: CASSAGDRFSGNTIYF; j_gene: TRBJ1-3; d_gene: -; abundance: -; v_gene: TRBV9
CDR3nt: TGTGCCAGCACCGGGAGCTCCTACGAGCAGTACTTC; CDR3aa: CASTGSSYEQYF; j_gene: TRBJ2-7; d_gene: -; abundance: -; v_gene: TRBV28
CDR3nt: TGTGCCAGTAGTATGGACAGGGGGACAGATACGCAGTATTTT; CDR3aa: CASSMDRGTDTQYF; j_gene: TRBJ2-3; d_gene: TRBD1; abundance: -; v_gene: TRBV19
CDR3nt: TGTGCCAGCAGTGATTCGGGGCGTAGTGGGAGGAGCTACGAGCAGTACTTC; CDR3aa: CASSDSGRSGRSYEQYF; j_gene: TRBJ2-7; d_gene: -; abundance: few; v_gene: TRBV25-1
CDR3nt: TGTGCCAGCTCATCGGGGATCTCTGGAAACACCATATATTTT; CDR3aa: CASSSGISGNTIYF; j_gene: TRBJ1-3; d_gene: -; abundance: -; v_gene: TRBV18
CDR3nt: TGCGCCAGCAGCTGGGGGGTAGCGGGAGTAGGAGAGACCCAGTACTTC; CDR3aa: CASSWGVAGVGETQYF; j_gene: TRBJ2-5; d_gene: TRBD2; abundance: -; v_gene: TRBV5-1
CDR3nt: TGCGCCAGCAGCCAAGAAAGCTCCACTAGCGGGAGCACGCAAGAGACCCAGTACTTC; CDR3aa: CASSQESSTSGSTQETQYF; j_gene: TRBJ2-5; d_gene: TRBD2; abundance: -; v_gene: TRBV4-1
CDR3nt: TGTGCCAGCTCACCGGGTACCGGGACTAGCGAACCCTACGAGCAGTACTTC; CDR3aa: CASSPGTGTSEPYEQYF; j_gene: TRBJ2-7; d_gene: TRBD2; abundance: -; v_gene: TRBV18
CDR3nt: TGTGCCAGCAGCCACGGGACGGACTACGAGCAGTACTTC; CDR3aa: CASSHGTDYEQYF; j_gene: TRBJ2-7; d_gene: -; abundance: -; v_gene: TRBV7-3
CDR3nt: TGTGCCAGCAGTTACTCTAGCGTAGCCAAAAACATTCAGTACTTC; CDR3aa: CASSYSSVAKNIQYF; j_gene: TRBJ2-4; d_gene: -; abundance: once; v_gene: TRBV6-5
CDR3nt: TGCGCCAGCAGCCCATGGGGGACAGGGCCGTACGAGCAGTACTTC; CDR3aa: CASSPWGTGPYEQYF; j_gene: TRBJ2-7; d_gene: TRBD1; abundance: -; v_gene: TRBV5-1
CDR3nt: TGTGCCAGCAGTTACCGGCAGACTATGAACACTGAAGCTTTCTTT; CDR3aa: CASSYRQTMNTEAFF; j_gene: TRBJ1-1; d_gene: -; abundance: -; v_gene: TRBV6-5
CDR3nt: TGTGCCAGTAGTATAAACGGGAGAGGGGAGACCCAGTACTTC; CDR3aa: CASSINGRGETQYF; j_gene: TRBJ2-5; d_gene: -; abundance: once; v_gene: TRBV19
CDR3nt: TGTGCCAGCAGCCAAGAGCAGGGTCCCGAGCAGTACTTC; CDR3aa: CASSQEQGPEQYF; j_gene: TRBJ2-7; d_gene: -; abundance: -; v_gene: TRBV2
CDR3nt: TGTGCCAGCAGCCAAGATCTTAACTCTGGGGCCAACGTCCTGACTTTC; CDR3aa: CASSQDLNSGANVLTF; j_gene: TRBJ2-6; d_gene: -; abundance: -; v_gene: TRBV4-2
CDR3nt: TGTGCCAGCAGTCACGGTTCGGATACGCAGTATTTT; CDR3aa: CASSHGSDTQYF; j_gene: TRBJ2-3; d_gene: -; abundance: -; v_gene: TRBV6-1
CDR3nt: TGTGCCAGCAGCTTGGAACAGGGTTTTTCTGGTGGCTACACCTTC; CDR3aa: CASSLEQGFSGGYTF; j_gene: TRBJ1-2; d_gene: -; abundance: -; v_gene: TRBV5-4
CDR3nt: TGCGCCAGCAGGCTATCGGCTACCCAAGAGACCCAGTACTTC; CDR3aa: CASRLSATQETQYF; j_gene: TRBJ2-5; d_gene: -; abundance: -; v_gene: TRBV6-1
CDR3nt: TGTGCCTGGAGTACCGGGCGGGAGCAGTACTTC; CDR3aa: CAWSTGREQYF; j_gene: TRBJ2-7; d_gene: -; abundance: -; v_gene: TRBV30
CDR3nt: TGCGCCAGCAGCCGAAACAGGGAAGCAGGCTATGAGCAGTTCTTC; CDR3aa: CASSRNREAGYEQFF; j_gene: TRBJ2-1; d_gene: -; abundance: -; v_gene: TRBV4-1
CDR3nt: TGTGCCAGCAGCTCCCGGGACACACAAGAGACCCAGTACTTC; CDR3aa: CASSSRDTQETQYF; j_gene: TRBJ2-5; d_gene: -; abundance: few; v_gene: TRBV5-4
CDR3nt: TGTGCCAGCAGTGAACCCGGACTGACCTACGAGCAGTACTTC; CDR3aa: CASSEPGLTYEQYF; j_gene: TRBJ2-7; d_gene: -; abundance: few; v_gene: TRBV6-1
CDR3nt: TGTGCCAGCAGCCACGCCCTTTTTGGCACAGATACGCAGTATTTT; CDR3aa: CASSHALFGTDTQYF; j_gene: TRBJ2-3; d_gene: -; abundance: -; v_gene: TRBV7-2
CDR3nt: TGTGCCAGCAGCCCGTCAACTAGCGGGAGTTACAATGAGCAGTTCTTC; CDR3aa: CASSPSTSGSYNEQFF; j_gene: TRBJ2-1; d_gene: TRBD2; abundance: -; v_gene: TRBV11-3
CDR3nt: TGTGCCAGCAGCTTAGGTGTCAACACCGGGGAGCTGTTTTTT; CDR3aa: CASSLGVNTGELFF; j_gene: TRBJ2-2; d_gene: -; abundance: -; v_gene: TRBV7-2
CDR3nt: TGCGCCAGCAGCCAAGTGAGGCCAGCGGGAGTGGTTCAGTTCTTC; CDR3aa: CASSQVRPAGVVQFF; j_gene: TRBJ2-1; d_gene: TRBD2; abundance: -; v_gene: TRBV4-1
CDR3nt: TGTGCCAGCAGCTTACTCGTGGGACAGGACTACGAGCAGTACTTC; CDR3aa: CASSLLVGQDYEQYF; j_gene: TRBJ2-7; d_gene: TRBD1; abundance: -; v_gene: TRBV11-2
CDR3nt: TGTGCCAGCAGCTCCACCAGGGGGGCTGGAAGGGAGACCCAGTACTTC; CDR3aa: CASSSTRGAGRETQYF; j_gene: TRBJ2-5; d_gene: -; abundance: -; v_gene: TRBV11-2
CDR3nt: TGCGCCAGCAGCTTGTTTACTACAGATAACTATGGCTACACCTTC; CDR3aa: CASSLFTTDNYGYTF; j_gene: TRBJ1-2; d_gene: -; abundance: once; v_gene: TRBV5-1
CDR3nt: TGTGCCAGCAGGCCTCTAGGGGAACGGGCAGATACGCAGTATTTT; CDR3aa: CASRPLGERADTQYF; j_gene: TRBJ2-3; d_gene: -; abundance: -; v_gene: TRBV7-9
CDR3nt: TGTGCCAGCAGTTTCCGGGCGGGTTTCCGCGAGCAGTACTTC; CDR3aa: CASSFRAGFREQYF; j_gene: TRBJ2-7; d_gene: -; abundance: -; v_gene: TRBV27
CDR3nt: TGTGCCAGCAGCCGGGACGGCTACGAGCAGTACTTC; CDR3aa: CASSRDGYEQYF; j_gene: TRBJ2-7; d_gene: -; abundance: -; v_gene: TRBV7-9